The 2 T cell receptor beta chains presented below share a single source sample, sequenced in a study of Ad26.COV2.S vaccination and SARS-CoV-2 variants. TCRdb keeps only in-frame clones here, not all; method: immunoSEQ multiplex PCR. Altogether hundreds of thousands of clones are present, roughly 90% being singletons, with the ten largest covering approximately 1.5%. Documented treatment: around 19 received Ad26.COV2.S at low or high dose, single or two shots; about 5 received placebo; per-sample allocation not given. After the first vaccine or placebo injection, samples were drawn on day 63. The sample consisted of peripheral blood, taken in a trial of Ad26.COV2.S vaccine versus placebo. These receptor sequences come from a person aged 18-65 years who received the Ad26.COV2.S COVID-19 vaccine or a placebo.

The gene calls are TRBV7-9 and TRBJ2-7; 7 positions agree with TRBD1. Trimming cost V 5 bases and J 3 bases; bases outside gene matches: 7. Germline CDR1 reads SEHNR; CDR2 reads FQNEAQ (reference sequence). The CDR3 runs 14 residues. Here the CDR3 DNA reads TGTGCCAGCAGCCCCGTGGCAGGGGGCTACGAGCAGTACTTC. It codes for CASSPVAGGYEQYF.

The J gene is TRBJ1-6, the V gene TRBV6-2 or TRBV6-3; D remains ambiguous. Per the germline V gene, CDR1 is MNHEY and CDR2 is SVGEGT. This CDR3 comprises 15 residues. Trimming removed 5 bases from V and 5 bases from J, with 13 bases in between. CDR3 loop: CASSTHRRDNSPLHF. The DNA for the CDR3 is TGTGCCAGCAGTACCCATCGACGGGATAATTCACCCCTCCACTTT.